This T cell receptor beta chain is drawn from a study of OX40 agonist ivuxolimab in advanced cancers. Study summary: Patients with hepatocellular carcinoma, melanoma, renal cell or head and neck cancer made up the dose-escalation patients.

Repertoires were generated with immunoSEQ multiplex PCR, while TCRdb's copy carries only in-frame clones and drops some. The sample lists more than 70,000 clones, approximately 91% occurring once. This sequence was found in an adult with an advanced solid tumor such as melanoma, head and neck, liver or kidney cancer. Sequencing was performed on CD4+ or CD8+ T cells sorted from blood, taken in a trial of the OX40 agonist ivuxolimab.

The DNA of the CDR3 is TGTGCCAGCCGTAAAAGGGGAATCCCTGGCGAGCAGTACTTC. Translating it yields CASRKRGIPGEQYF. V is TRBV28 and J is TRBJ2-7; the D gene is possibly TRBD1 (5 bases). The ends were cut back, 8 bases at V and 6 bases at J, with 20 bases in the middle. Germline-derived CDR1 and CDR2 are MDHEN and SYDVKM. The CDR3 is made up of 14 amino acids.